What follows are 13 T cell receptor beta chains derived from one specimen sequenced in a study of shared clonotypes between healthy human individuals (dated by TCRdb to about 2020). To prepare the library, the immunoSEQ multiplex PCR assay was applied. TCRdb retrieved this table from immuneACCESS and kept in-frame rearrangements only. Not all clones are present; in checked studies, unresolved V genes account for under half, and no reason is known for the remainder. The sample table contains roughly 720,000 clones; only one count was recorded for 90% of them. The biggest ten clones account for 34% of the sample. The sample comprised memory CD8+ T cells from PBMCs. The cell subset or site tag for this specimen amounts to: CD45RO+ cells pooled with CCR7-negative TemRA cells. All receptors come from a man aged 18 to 30 in good health. Some clones in this sample may be carry-over from other donors' samples.

This chain links TRBV4-1 with TRBJ2-1, with TRBD2 matching over 11 bases. V lost 1 base to trimming and J lost 5 bases; unmatched junction nucleotides: 4. This CDR3 spans 16 amino acids. Germline V gives CDR1 MGHRA, CDR2 YSYEKL. CDR3 DNA sequence: TGCGCCAGCAGCCAAGGCGGGGGACTAGCGGACAATGAGCAGTTCTTC. Amino acid sequence: CASSQGGGLADNEQFF.

The V call is TRBV2, the J call TRBJ2-7; D gene uncertain. The CDR3 has 14 amino acids. Germline-derived CDR1 and CDR2 are SNHLY and FYNNEI. Trimming left V 3 bases short and J 0 bases short, with 9 bases between. In DNA, the CDR3 is TGTGCCAGCAGTGAGTTCAGGACCTCCTACGAGCAGTACTTC. This gives the protein CASSEFRTSYEQYF.

V and J are TRBV28 and TRBJ2-3; the D gene is possibly TRBD1 (5 bases). V lost 8 bases and J lost 7, with 25 bases in between. The V gene's germline CDR1 is MDHEN and CDR2 SYDVKM. The CDR3 loop spans 16 amino acids. CDR3 nucleotide sequence: TGTGCCAGCTGGGGTGGTTGGGGCCAGTGGGGCCATACGCAGTATTTT. Translated: CASWGGWGQWGHTQYF.

Here the CDR3 DNA reads TGTGCCAGCAGCCAAGGCAGAGCCTATGGCTACACCTTC. Encoded protein: CASSQGRAYGYTF. The V and J genes are TRBV14 and TRBJ1-2; no reliable D call. Germline values: CDR1 SGHDN, CDR2 FVKESK. With 1 base removed from V and 4 bases from J, the gap between germline ends came to 7 bases. CDR3 size: 13 residues.

The chain has TRBV15 and TRBJ2-1, with D uncertain. The CDR3 is 11 residues long. The germline gives CDR1 LNHNV, CDR2 YYDKDF (reference sequence). V lost 8 bases and J lost 8, with 10 bases in between. The DNA of the CDR3 is TGTGCCACCGGTCCGTACGATGAGCAGTTCTTC. Amino acids: CATGPYDEQFF. Full variable domain (missing parts from reference TRBV15 and TRBJ2-1): DAMVIQNPRYQVTQFGKPVTLSCSQTLNHNVMYWYQQKSSQAPKLLFHYYDKDFNNEADTPDNFQSRRPNTSFCFLDIRSPGLGDTAMYLCATGPYDEQFFGPGTRLTVL.

V gene TRBV7-9 combines with J gene TRBJ2-7; either TRBD1 or TRBD2 may fit D (5 bases each). Germline values: CDR1 SEHNR, CDR2 FQNEAQ (reference sequence). V lost 3 bases, J lost 2 bases, and 11 bases lay in between. CDR3 length equals 14 residues. This CDR3 is CASSFGAETYEQYF. CDR3 nucleotides: TGTGCCAGCAGCTTCGGGGCGGAGACCTACGAGCAGTACTTC.

This rearrangement joins TRBV19 to TRBJ2-4; D is perhaps TRBD1 or TRBD2 (6 bases each). CDR1 is LNHDA and CDR2 is SQIVND in the germline V gene (reference sequence). This CDR3 region has 14 residues. Deletions cut 9 bases from V and 5 bases from J, with 17 bases between. This chain's CDR3 is CASTEQGGENIQYF. The CDR3 nucleotides read TGTGCCAGCACCGAACAGGGAGGTGAAAACATTCAGTACTTC.

The V gene is TRBV11-2, the J gene TRBJ1-5; TRBD1 agrees at 7 bases. V was pared by 5 bases and J by 7 bases, with 11 bases of the junction left unmatched. The CDR3 extends over 15 amino acids. Germline V CDR1 and CDR2: SGHAT, FQNNGV. The CDR3 DNA reads as TGTGCCAGCAGCCTAAGACAGGGTTATGGGCAGCCCCAGCATTTT. Encoded protein: CASSLRQGYGQPQHF.

This clone was detected only a few times. This sample also contains other DNA sequences that code for the same CDR3. CDR3 sequence (DNA): TGTGCCAGTAGTATTGGACACAATGAGCAGTTCTTC. Protein sequence: CASSIGHNEQFF. The chain recombines TRBV19 with TRBJ2-1; D ambiguous. CDR3 size: 12 residues. V was clipped by 3 bases and J by 5 bases, with 5 bases between them. Germline values: CDR1 LNHDA, CDR2 SQIVND (reference sequence).

The rearrangement links TRBV25-1 to TRBJ2-5, with 13 bases aligning to TRBD2. The CDR3 spans 16 residues. V trimming: 0 bases; J trimming: 5 bases; junction bases outside the gene matches: 3. In germline, CDR1 is MGHDK, CDR2 SYGVNS. CDR3 nucleotide sequence: TGTGCCAGCAGTGAATATGTACTAGCGGGAGGGGAGACCCAGTACTTC. Amino acids: CASSEYVLAGGETQYF.

The chain combines TRBV5-5 with TRBJ2-4; D gene unclear. This CDR3 has 11 residues. CDR1 SGHKS and CDR2 YYEKEE come from the germline V gene (reference sequence). The CDR3 coding sequence is TGTAGTTCGATTGGCAAAAACATTCAGTACTTC. It is translated as CSSIGKNIQYF.

The chain employs TRBV5-1 and TRBJ2-1, with D perhaps being TRBD1 or TRBD2 (6 bases each). Germline V gene sequence: CDR1 SGHRS, CDR2 YFSETQ. The ends were cut back, 1 base at V and 1 base at J, with 18 bases in the middle. The CDR3 contains 18 residues. Here the CDR3 reads CASSLYGGGRWSYNEQFF. The CDR3 nucleotides are TGCGCCAGCAGCTTGTACGGAGGGGGACGATGGTCCTACAATGAGCAGTTCTTC. The full variable domain, rest sourced from reference TRBV5-1 and TRBJ2-1, is KAGVTQTPRYLIKTRGQQVTLSCSPISGHRSVSWYQQTPGQGLQFLFEYFSETQRNKGNFPGRFSGRQFSNSRSEMNVSTLELGDSALYLCASSLYGGGRWSYNEQFFGPGTRLTVL.

The chain has TRBV12-5 and TRBJ2-1; 8 bases line up with TRBD1. CDR1 is LGHNT and CDR2 is FRNRAP in the germline V gene. Trimming removed 6 bases from V and 7 bases from J; junction bases left unmatched: 11. The CDR3 is made up of 15 amino acids. The CDR3 sequence is CASGSPGDRWNEQFF. The DNA of the CDR3 is TGTGCTAGTGGATCCCCAGGGGACAGGTGGAATGAGCAGTTCTTC.